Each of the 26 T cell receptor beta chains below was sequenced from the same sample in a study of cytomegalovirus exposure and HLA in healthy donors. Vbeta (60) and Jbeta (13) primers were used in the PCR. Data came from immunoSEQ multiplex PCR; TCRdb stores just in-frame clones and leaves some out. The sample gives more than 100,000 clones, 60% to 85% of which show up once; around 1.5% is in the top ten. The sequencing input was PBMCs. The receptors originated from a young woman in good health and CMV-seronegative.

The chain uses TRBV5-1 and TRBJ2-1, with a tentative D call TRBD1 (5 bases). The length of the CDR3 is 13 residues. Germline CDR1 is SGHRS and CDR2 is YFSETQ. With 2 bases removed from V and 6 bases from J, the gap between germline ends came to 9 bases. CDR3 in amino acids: CASSFSGSNEQFF. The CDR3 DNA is TGCGCCAGCAGCTTTTCAGGGTCCAATGAGCAGTTCTTC.

The CDR3 is CASSIKRETYEQYF. The CDR3 region has the DNA TGTGCCAGTAGTATCAAGCGGGAGACCTACGAGCAGTACTTC. The chain employs TRBV19 and TRBJ2-7, with 8 bases that match TRBD2. The CDR3 totals 14 residues. Germline V gene data show CDR1 as LNHDA and CDR2 as SQIVND (reference sequence). Trimming at V came to 3 bases and at J to 2 bases, leaving 3 bases not matched to a gene.

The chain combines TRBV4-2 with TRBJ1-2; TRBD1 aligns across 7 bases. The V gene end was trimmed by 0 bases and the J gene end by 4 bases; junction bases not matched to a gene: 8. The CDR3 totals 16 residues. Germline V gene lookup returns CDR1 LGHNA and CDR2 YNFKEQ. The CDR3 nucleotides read TGTGCCAGCAGCCAAGAGAGAGCAGGGGGAGTCTATGGCTACACCTTC. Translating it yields CASSQERAGGVYGYTF.

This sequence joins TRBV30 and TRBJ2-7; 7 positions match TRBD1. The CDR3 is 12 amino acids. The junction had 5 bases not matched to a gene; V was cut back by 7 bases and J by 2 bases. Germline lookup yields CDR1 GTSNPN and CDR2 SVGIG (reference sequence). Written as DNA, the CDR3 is TGTGCCTCCACGACAGGGCCCTACGAGCAGTACTTC. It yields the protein CASTTGPYEQYF.

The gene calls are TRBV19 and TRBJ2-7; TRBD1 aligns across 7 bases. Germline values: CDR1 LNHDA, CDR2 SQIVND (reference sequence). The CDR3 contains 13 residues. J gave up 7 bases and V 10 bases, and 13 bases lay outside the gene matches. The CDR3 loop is CATDRASSWEQYF. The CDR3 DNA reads TGTGCCACAGACAGGGCGTCTTCTTGGGAGCAGTACTTC.

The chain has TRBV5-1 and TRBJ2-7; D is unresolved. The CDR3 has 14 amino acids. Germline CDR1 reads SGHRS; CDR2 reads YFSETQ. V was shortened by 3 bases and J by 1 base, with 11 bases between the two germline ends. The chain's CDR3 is CASSSTMGSYEQYF. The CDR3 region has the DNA TGCGCCAGCAGCTCCACTATGGGTTCCTACGAGCAGTACTTC.

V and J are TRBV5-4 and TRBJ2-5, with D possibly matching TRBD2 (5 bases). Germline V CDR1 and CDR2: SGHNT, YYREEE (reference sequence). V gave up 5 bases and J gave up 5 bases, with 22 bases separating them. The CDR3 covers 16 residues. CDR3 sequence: CASSPTLGASGETQYF. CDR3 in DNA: TGTGCCAGCAGTCCTACCCTAGGTGCTTCGGGGGAGACCCAGTACTTC.

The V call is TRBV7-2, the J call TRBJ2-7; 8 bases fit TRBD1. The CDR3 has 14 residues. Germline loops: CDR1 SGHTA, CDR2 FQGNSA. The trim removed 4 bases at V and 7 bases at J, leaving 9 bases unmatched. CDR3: CASSSYTGQGEQYF. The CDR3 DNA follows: TGTGCCAGCAGCTCCTATACTGGACAGGGAGAGCAGTACTTC.

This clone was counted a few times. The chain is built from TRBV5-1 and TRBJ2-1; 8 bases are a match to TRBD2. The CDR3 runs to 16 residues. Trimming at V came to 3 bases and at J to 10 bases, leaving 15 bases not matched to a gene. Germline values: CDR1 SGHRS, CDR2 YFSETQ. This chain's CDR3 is CASSYAPGTRFGEQFF. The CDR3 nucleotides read TGCGCCAGCAGCTACGCCCCCGGGACTAGATTCGGGGAGCAGTTCTTC.

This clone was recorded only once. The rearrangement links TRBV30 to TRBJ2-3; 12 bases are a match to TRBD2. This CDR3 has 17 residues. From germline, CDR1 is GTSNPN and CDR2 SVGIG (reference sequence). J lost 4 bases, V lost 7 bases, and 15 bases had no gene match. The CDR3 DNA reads TGTGCCTTCGCCAGACTAGCGGGAGTTTCCGGCCCAGATACGCAGTATTTT. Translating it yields CAFARLAGVSGPDTQYF.

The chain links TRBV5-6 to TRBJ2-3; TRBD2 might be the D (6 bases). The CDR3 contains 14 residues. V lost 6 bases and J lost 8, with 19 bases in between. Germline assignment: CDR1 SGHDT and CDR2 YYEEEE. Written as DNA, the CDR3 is TGTGCCAGCACCCTAACAGAGGGAGCGGGTACGCAGTATTTT. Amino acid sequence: CASTLTEGAGTQYF.

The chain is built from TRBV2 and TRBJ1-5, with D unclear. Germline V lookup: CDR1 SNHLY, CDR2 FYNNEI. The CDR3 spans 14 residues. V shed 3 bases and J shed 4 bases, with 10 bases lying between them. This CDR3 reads CASSEVTANQPQHF. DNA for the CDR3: TGTGCCAGCAGTGAGGTTACAGCTAATCAGCCCCAGCATTTT.

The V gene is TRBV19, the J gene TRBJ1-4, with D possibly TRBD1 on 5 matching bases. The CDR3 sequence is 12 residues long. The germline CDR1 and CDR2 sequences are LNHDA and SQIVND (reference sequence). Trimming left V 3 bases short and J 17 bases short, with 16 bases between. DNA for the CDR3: TGTGCCAGTAGTATGGGGCAGGGCCGAATTTTTTTT. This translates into CASSMGQGRIFF.

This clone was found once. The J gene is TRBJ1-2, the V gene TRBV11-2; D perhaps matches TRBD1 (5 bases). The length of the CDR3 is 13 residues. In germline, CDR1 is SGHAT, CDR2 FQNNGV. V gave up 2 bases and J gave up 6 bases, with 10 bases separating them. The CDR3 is CASSLNGGDGYTF. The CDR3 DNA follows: TGTGCCAGCAGCTTAAATGGAGGGGATGGCTACACCTTC.

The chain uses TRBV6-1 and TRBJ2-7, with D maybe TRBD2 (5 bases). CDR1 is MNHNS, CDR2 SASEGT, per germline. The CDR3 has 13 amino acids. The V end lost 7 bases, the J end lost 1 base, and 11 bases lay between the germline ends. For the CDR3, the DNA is TGTGCCAGCAAGGGAAGCGGTTCCTACGAGCAGTACTTC. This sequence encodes CASKGSGSYEQYF.

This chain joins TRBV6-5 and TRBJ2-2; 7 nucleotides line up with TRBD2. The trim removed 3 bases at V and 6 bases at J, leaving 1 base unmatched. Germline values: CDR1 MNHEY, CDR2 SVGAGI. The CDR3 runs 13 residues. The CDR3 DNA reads TGTGCCAGCAGTTATGGGGGGGCCGGGGAGCTGTTTTTT. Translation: CASSYGGAGELFF.

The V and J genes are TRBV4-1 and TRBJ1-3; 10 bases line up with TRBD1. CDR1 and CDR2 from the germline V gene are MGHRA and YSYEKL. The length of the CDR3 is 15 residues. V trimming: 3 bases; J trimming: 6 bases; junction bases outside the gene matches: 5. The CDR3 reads CASSQPGQGKNTIYF. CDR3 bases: TGCGCCAGCAGCCAGCCGGGACAGGGGAAAAACACCATATATTTT.

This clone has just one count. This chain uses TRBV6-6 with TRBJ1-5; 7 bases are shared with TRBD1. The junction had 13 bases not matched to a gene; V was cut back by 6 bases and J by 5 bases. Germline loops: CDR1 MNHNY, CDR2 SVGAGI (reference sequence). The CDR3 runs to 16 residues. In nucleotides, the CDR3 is TGTGCCAGCAGCTCCAAGGGACAGCTCCTTGATCAGCCCCAGCATTTT. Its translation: CASSSKGQLLDQPQHF.

The CDR3 nucleotides read TGTGCCAGCAATGTCGGGGGGGCACCTATCGGCTACACCTTC. Residues: CASNVGGAPIGYTF. J is TRBJ1-2 and V is TRBV7-9; D perhaps matches TRBD1 (6 bases). V was shortened by 7 bases and J by 8 bases, with 20 bases between the two germline ends. The CDR3 extends over 14 amino acids. The V gene's germline CDR1 is SEHNR and CDR2 FQNEAQ (reference sequence). Variable domain in full (rest from reference TRBV7-9 and TRBJ1-2): DTGVSQNPRHKITKRGQNVTFRCDPISEHNRLYWYRQTLGQGPEFLTYFQNEAQLEKSRLLSDRFSAERPKGSFSTLEIQRTEQGDSAMYLCASNVGGAPIGYTFGSGTRLTVV.

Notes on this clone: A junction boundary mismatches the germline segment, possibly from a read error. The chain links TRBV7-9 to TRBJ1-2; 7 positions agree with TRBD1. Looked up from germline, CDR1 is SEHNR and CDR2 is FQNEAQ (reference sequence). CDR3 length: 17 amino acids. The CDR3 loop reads CSSSLDWTRDSNYGYTF. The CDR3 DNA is TGTTCCAGCAGCTTAGACTGGACCCGGGACAGTAACTATGGCTACACCTTC.

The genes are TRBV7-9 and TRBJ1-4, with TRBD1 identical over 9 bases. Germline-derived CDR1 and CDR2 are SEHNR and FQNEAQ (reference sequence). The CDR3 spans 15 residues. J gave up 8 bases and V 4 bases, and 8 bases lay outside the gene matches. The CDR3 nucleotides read TGTGCCAGCAGCTCGACTGGGGACAGGGACGAAAAACTGTTTTTT. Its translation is CASSSTGDRDEKLFF.

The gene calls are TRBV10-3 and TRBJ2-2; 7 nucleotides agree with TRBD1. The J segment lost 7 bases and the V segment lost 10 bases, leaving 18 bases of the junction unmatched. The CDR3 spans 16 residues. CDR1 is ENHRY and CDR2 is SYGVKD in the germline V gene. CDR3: CASVGTARSTGGELFF. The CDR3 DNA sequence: TGTGCCAGCGTTGGGACAGCTCGGTCCACAGGCGGGGAGCTGTTTTTT.

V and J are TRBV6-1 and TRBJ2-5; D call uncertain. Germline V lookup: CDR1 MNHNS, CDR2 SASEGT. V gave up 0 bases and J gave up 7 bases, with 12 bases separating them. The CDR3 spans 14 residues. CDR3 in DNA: TGTGCCAGCAGTGAAGCGGGCCAGTTGTCGACCCAGTACTTC. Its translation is CASSEAGQLSTQYF.

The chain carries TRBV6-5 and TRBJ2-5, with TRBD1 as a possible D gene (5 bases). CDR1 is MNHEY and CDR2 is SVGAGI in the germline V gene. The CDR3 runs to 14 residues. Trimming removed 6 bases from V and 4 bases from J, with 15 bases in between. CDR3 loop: CASRRLQGTETQYF. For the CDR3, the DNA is TGTGCCAGCAGGAGGCTTCAGGGCACAGAGACCCAGTACTTC.

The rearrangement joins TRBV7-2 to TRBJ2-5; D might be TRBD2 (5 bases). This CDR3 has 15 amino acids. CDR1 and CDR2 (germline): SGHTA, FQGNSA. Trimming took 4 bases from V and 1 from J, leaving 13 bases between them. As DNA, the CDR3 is TGTGCCAGCAGCTCCGAACTAGTCGCCCAAGAGACCCAGTACTTC. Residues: CASSSELVAQETQYF.

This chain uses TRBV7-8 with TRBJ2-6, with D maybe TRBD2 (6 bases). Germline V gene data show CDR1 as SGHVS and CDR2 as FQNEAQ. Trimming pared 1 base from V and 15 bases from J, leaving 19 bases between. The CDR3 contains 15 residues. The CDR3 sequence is CASSLEEEAGNDLTF. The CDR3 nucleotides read TGTGCCAGCAGCTTAGAGGAGGAGGCGGGGAATGACCTGACTTTC.